Following are 15 T cell receptor beta chains from one sample sequenced in a study of glioma-infiltrating T cells. Amplification of TCR alpha and beta CDR3 regions from RNA used iRepertoire nested multiplex PCR. TCRdb re-derived calls from the multiplex PCR reads in MiXCR, one entry per CDR3 protein. The sample consists of tens of thousands of distinct CDR3 sequences, 35% to 45% of them appearing once. The specimen sequenced was glioma tissue, nonneoplastic brain tissue, or PBMCs (not recorded which). The receptors come from a human donor with low-grade glioma or glioblastoma, undergoing nonglioma brain surgery, or in good health (not recorded which).

The table lists this clonotype with a count of one. The junction and the germline gene differ at one end; a read error may be behind it. The chain has TRBV6-9 and TRBJ1-5; D gene ambiguous. The CDR3 covers 15 residues. Germline CDR1 is MNHGY and CDR2 is SVAAGI. CDR3 nucleotide sequence: TGTGCCAGCAGTTATAGTTACAATAGCAACCAGCCCCGGCATTTT. Translating gives CASSYSYNSNQPRHF.

This chain joins TRBV7-3 and TRBJ2-7; possibly TRBD2 for D (6 bases). Between the trimmed V and J ends, which lost 5 bases and 5 bases, there was a span of 13 bases. Germline assignment: CDR1 SGHTA and CDR2 FQGTGA. CDR3 size: 13 residues. As DNA, the CDR3 is TGTGCCAGCAGCCGACTAGTGGGCAACGAGCAGTACTTC. This sequence encodes CASSRLVGNEQYF.

V gene TRBV7-3 combines with J gene TRBJ2-1; 9 nucleotides align to TRBD2. V was pared by 5 bases and J by 8 bases, with 10 bases of the junction left unmatched. Germline V CDR1 and CDR2: SGHTA, FQGTGA. The CDR3 is made up of 15 amino acids. The CDR3 region has the DNA TGTGCCAGCAGCCCCCGAGTAGCGGGAGCCTATGAGCAGTTCTTC. Protein: CASSPRVAGAYEQFF.

This clonotype appeared many times. The chain has TRBV7-9 and TRBJ2-1; 8 bases line up with TRBD2. The CDR3 has 13 amino acids. Germline V CDR1 and CDR2: SEHNR, FQNEAQ (reference sequence). V dropped 5 bases and J dropped 10; count of bases not matched to a gene: 7. CDR3: CASSPSGSSEQFF. The CDR3, as DNA: TGTGCCAGCAGCCCGAGCGGGAGTAGCGAGCAGTTCTTC.

This clonotype was picked up one time. The chain employs TRBV6-2 or TRBV6-3 and TRBJ1-6; TRBD1 matches 9 bases. There are 14 residues in the CDR3. The germline gives CDR1 MNHEY, CDR2 SVGEGT. Germline trimming cut 6 bases from V and 16 bases from J; bases unmatched to any gene: 13. DNA for the CDR3: TGTGCCAGCAGCAGACCGGGACAGGGATACTCACTCCACTTT. It encodes CASSRPGQGYSLHF.

Ten or more counts support this clonotype. This chain uses TRBV6-1 with TRBJ2-7, with TRBD1 matching over 8 bases. V lost 6 bases to trimming and J lost 7 bases; unmatched junction nucleotides: 11. The V gene's germline CDR1 is MNHNS and CDR2 SASEGT. The CDR3 is made up of 14 amino acids. CDR3 loop: CASSPTGVFWEQYF. In DNA form, the CDR3 reads TGTGCCAGCAGCCCGACAGGGGTGTTTTGGGAGCAGTACTTC.

In the case of this clonotype: Germline is not matched at one junction end, which may reflect a read error. J is TRBJ2-5 and V is TRBV12-3 or TRBV12-4, with 7 bases matching TRBD2. This CDR3 has 14 residues. CDR3 amino acids: CASSLGGYQEAQYF. DNA for the CDR3: TGTGCCAGCAGTTTGGGAGGGTACCAAGAGGCCCAGTACTTC.

At least ten counts were recorded for this clonotype. This sequence joins TRBV28 and TRBJ2-5; the D is unclear. The CDR3 has 12 amino acids. V was clipped by 2 bases and J by 5 bases, with 6 bases between them. Looked up from germline, CDR1 is MDHEN and CDR2 is SYDVKM. The CDR3 DNA reads TGTGCCAGCAGTTTAGCCGTTGAGACCCAGTACTTC. It is translated as CASSLAVETQYF.

To note about this clonotype: This may be a read error: a much more frequent sequence differs by one nucleotide. The gene calls are TRBV14 and TRBJ2-1; D ambiguous. Germline loops: CDR1 SGHDN, CDR2 FVKESK. The CDR3 covers 14 residues. CDR3 DNA: TGTGCCAGCAGCCAAGACCAACTCGTCAATGTGCAGTTCTTC. Translating it yields CASSQDQLVNVQFF.

This clonotype was counted many times. V is TRBV2 and J is TRBJ2-3; no firm D call. From germline, CDR1 is SNHLY and CDR2 FYNNEI. V shed 3 bases and J shed 3 bases, with 7 bases lying between them. The CDR3 length is 13 residues. The CDR3, as DNA: TGTGCCAGCAGTGAGGAACTGACAGATACGCAGTATTTT. It yields the protein CASSEELTDTQYF.

This clonotype showed up many times. The chain combines TRBV28 with TRBJ1-5; 7 bases are a match to TRBD1. This CDR3 comprises 14 residues. Germline assignment: CDR1 MDHEN and CDR2 SYDVKM. Unmatched junction bases numbered 8, after V lost 6 bases and J lost 6 bases. CDR3 loop: CASRDDREVQPQHF. The CDR3 DNA reads as TGTGCCAGCAGGGATGACAGGGAGGTTCAGCCCCAGCATTTT.

Ten or more counts support this clonotype. The chain carries TRBV11-2 and TRBJ2-5; TRBD1 agrees at 7 bases. The V gene's germline CDR1 is SGHAT and CDR2 FQNNGV. V lost 7 bases and J lost 4; bases outside the gene matches: 12. The CDR3 is 15 residues long. The CDR3 coding sequence is TGTGCCAGCAACGAGACAGGGCTCATGACAGAGACCCAGTACTTC. It translates to CASNETGLMTETQYF.

The sample holds many counts of this clonotype. The chain employs TRBV4-1 and TRBJ2-1; TRBD1 aligns across 10 bases. J was trimmed by 10 bases and V by 4 bases; bases with no gene match: 7. CDR1 and CDR2 from the germline V gene are MGHRA and YSYEKL. There are 14 residues in the CDR3. The CDR3 coding sequence is TGCGCCAGCAGCCCGGGACAGGGGATTGACGAGCAGTTCTTC. Amino acids: CASSPGQGIDEQFF.

This clonotype has a count of ten or more. In DNA, the CDR3 is TGTGCCAGCAGTTACTCGGGGCCGAGGGGAGAGCAGTACTTC. Translating it yields CASSYSGPRGEQYF. V gene TRBV6-5 combines with J gene TRBJ2-7, with D perhaps being TRBD1 or TRBD2 (5 bases each). The CDR3 runs 14 residues. The germline V gene has CDR1 MNHEY and CDR2 SVGAGI. The V gene lost 0 bases and the J gene lost 7 bases, with 13 bases spanning the gap.

This clonotype was counted ten times or more. The rearrangement links TRBV12-3 or TRBV12-4 to TRBJ1-1; 8 bases are a match to TRBD1. J gave up 0 bases and V 4 bases, and 4 bases lay outside the gene matches. The CDR3 consists of 15 residues. CDR3 region: CASSSRTGLNTEAFF. CDR3 bases: TGTGCCAGCAGTTCACGGACAGGGCTGAACACTGAAGCTTTCTTT.